One sample yielded the 26 T cell receptor beta chains listed below, sequenced in a study of shared clonotypes between healthy human individuals. Assay used: immunoSEQ multiplex PCR; TCRdb lists only in-frame clones, some missing. The sample yields hundreds of thousands of clones, roughly 70% seen once. Sequencing input: memory CD4+ T cells sorted from blood. Indicated subset: CD45RA-negative fraction. All receptors derive from a woman aged 30 to 39 in good health.

This sequence joins TRBV6-6 and TRBJ1-5; the D is unclear. Trimming removed 5 bases from V and 0 bases from J, with 14 bases in between. Germline V gene lookup returns CDR1 MNHNY and CDR2 SVGAGI (reference sequence). This CDR3 has 16 residues. The CDR3 sequence is CASSRVSPYSNQPQHF. In nucleotides, the CDR3 is TGTGCCAGCAGTCGGGTCTCTCCGTATAGCAATCAGCCCCAGCATTTT.

In DNA form, the CDR3 reads TGCAGCGGTGAGGGACAGGGGGATGGTGAGCAGTTCTTC. This codes for CSGEGQGDGEQFF. The rearrangement uses TRBV29-1 and TRBJ2-1; the match to TRBD1 covers 11 bases. V dropped 7 bases and J dropped 9; count of bases not matched to a gene: 8. Looked up from germline, CDR1 is SQVTM and CDR2 is ANQGSEA. This CDR3 has 13 amino acids.

This clone was counted only a few times. The V gene is TRBV4-2, the J gene TRBJ1-4, with TRBD1 matching 9 bases. V lost 2 bases to trimming and J lost 5 bases; unmatched junction nucleotides: 9. The CDR3 consists of 17 residues. Germline CDR1 reads LGHNA; CDR2 reads YNFKEQ. Written as DNA, the CDR3 is TGTGCCAGCAGCCAACTCTCTCCGGGACAGGGAAATGAAAAACTGTTTTTT. Translating gives CASSQLSPGQGNEKLFF.

The rearrangement joins TRBV5-4 to TRBJ2-7; tentatively, D is TRBD2 (6 bases). V lost 4 bases and J lost 4, with 15 bases in between. CDR3 size: 14 residues. CDR1 is SGHNT, CDR2 YYREEE, per germline (reference sequence). The CDR3 here is CASSPAGKAYEQYF. Here the CDR3 DNA reads TGTGCCAGCAGCCCTGCGGGAAAAGCTTACGAGCAGTACTTC.

The V gene is TRBV5-1, the J gene TRBJ1-2; no clear D. The CDR3 has 13 residues. Deletions cut 3 bases from V and 1 base from J, with 7 bases between. Germline V gene data show CDR1 as SGHRS and CDR2 as YFSETQ. CDR3 sequence reads: CASSSQVNYGYTF. CDR3 coding DNA: TGCGCCAGCAGCTCCCAGGTTAACTATGGCTACACCTTC.

This clone was seen repeatedly, ten times or more. V and J are TRBV6-1 and TRBJ2-3, with D possibly being TRBD2 (5 bases). V gave up 8 bases and J gave up 3 bases, with 12 bases separating them. CDR1 is MNHNS, CDR2 SASEGT, per germline. CDR3 length: 13 amino acids. CDR3 region: CASLYWETDTQYF. Written as DNA, the CDR3 is TGTGCCAGCCTATATTGGGAGACAGATACGCAGTATTTT.

The genes are TRBV5-1 and TRBJ2-3, with 8 bases lining up with TRBD2. Germline V gene lookup returns CDR1 SGHRS and CDR2 YFSETQ. V lost 0 bases and J lost 2; bases outside the gene matches: 8. The CDR3 loop spans 17 amino acids. The DNA of the CDR3 is TGCGCCAGCAGCTTGGCAGTTAGCGGGGTCTACACAGATACGCAGTATTTT. Its protein is CASSLAVSGVYTDTQYF.

V gene TRBV28 combines with J gene TRBJ1-5; D call uncertain. V lost 3 bases, J lost 2 bases, and 11 bases lay in between. There are 15 residues in the CDR3. In germline, CDR1 is MDHEN, CDR2 SYDVKM. CDR3 in DNA: TGTGCCAGCAGTTTTGCCGGGAAGGGCAATCAGCCCCAGCATTTT. Its protein is CASSFAGKGNQPQHF. Using reference TRBV28 and TRBJ1-5 for the parts outside the CDR3, the full variable domain is DVKVTQSSRYLVKRTGEKVFLECVQDMDHENMFWYRQDPGLGLRLIYFSYDVKMKEKGDIPEGYSVSREKKERFSLILESASTNQTSMYLCASSFAGKGNQPQHFGDGTRLSIL.

V and J are TRBV11-2 and TRBJ1-1, with no clear D. The germline V and J ends were trimmed by 6 bases and 8 bases, with 16 bases remaining between them. Germline CDR1 reads SGHAT; CDR2 reads FQNNGV. This CDR3 is built from 13 residues. CDR3 nucleotides: TGTGCCAGCAGTCCCAGAACGCAGAACGAAGCTTTCTTT. Its protein is CASSPRTQNEAFF.

The chain carries TRBV20-1 and TRBJ2-1; D remains ambiguous. The germline V gene has CDR1 DFQATT and CDR2 SNEGSKA (reference sequence). V dropped 6 bases and J dropped 8 bases, with 11 bases sitting between them. The CDR3 covers 11 residues. CDR3 sequence (DNA): TGCAGTGCCACCCCCCTGCATGAGCAGTTCTTC. It yields the protein CSATPLHEQFF.

This clone was seen once. This sequence joins TRBV25-1 and TRBJ2-5; tentatively, D is TRBD1 (6 bases). The germline V and J ends were trimmed by 6 bases and 2 bases, with 16 bases remaining between them. The CDR3 loop spans 15 amino acids. Germline lookup yields CDR1 MGHDK and CDR2 SYGVNS. The DNA of the CDR3 is TGTGCCAGCAGCGCCGTCGGACAGATACAAGAGACCCAGTACTTC. Encoded protein: CASSAVGQIQETQYF. Based on the CDR3 plus reference TRBV25-1 and TRBJ2-5, the full variable domain is EADIYQTPRYLVIGTGKKITLECSQTMGHDKMYWYQQDPGMELHLIHYSYGVNSTEKGDLSSESTVSRIRTEHFPLTLESARPSHTSQYLCASSAVGQIQETQYFGPGTRLLVL.

The rearrangement uses TRBV5-4 and TRBJ1-2; no clear D. The CDR3 covers 14 residues. The V end was cut by 0 bases, the J end by 5 bases, with 11 bases between. Germline V gene data show CDR1 as SGHNT and CDR2 as YYREEE (reference sequence). The CDR3 is CASSLVGFEYGYTF. CDR3 in DNA: TGTGCCAGCAGCTTGGTGGGATTCGAGTATGGCTACACCTTC.

The chain has TRBV14 and TRBJ2-3; 13 positions match TRBD2. This CDR3 contains 20 residues. Germline loops: CDR1 SGHDN, CDR2 FVKESK. J was trimmed by 0 bases and V by 4 bases; bases with no gene match: 13. Here the CDR3 reads CASSLGLAGARLPSTDTQYF. CDR3 in DNA: TGTGCCAGCAGCCTCGGACTAGCGGGAGCGAGACTCCCTAGCACAGATACGCAGTATTTT. Full variable domain (outside the CDR3, taken from reference TRBV14 and TRBJ2-3): EAGVTQFPSHSVIEKGQTVTLRCDPISGHDNLYWYRRVMGKEIKFLLHFVKESKQDESGMPNNRFLAERTGGTYSTLKVQPAELEDSGVYFCASSLGLAGARLPSTDTQYFGPGTRLTVL.

The chain has TRBV18 and TRBJ2-7; 8 bases align to TRBD1. V lost 3 bases to trimming and J lost 6 bases; unmatched junction nucleotides: 7. CDR3 length: 14 amino acids. Germline CDR1 and CDR2: KGHSH and LQKENI. In DNA, the CDR3 is TGTGCCAGCTCACCCGGACAGGGAGGTCGCGAGCAGTACTTC. It yields the protein CASSPGQGGREQYF.

The chain has TRBV27 and TRBJ2-6; D tentatively reads TRBD1 or TRBD2 (5 bases each). V lost 3 bases and J 0 bases, leaving 18 bases between the germline ends. CDR1 and CDR2 from the germline V gene are MNHEY and SMNVEV (reference sequence). The CDR3 has 19 amino acids. Here the CDR3 reads CASSFLIPGRSSGANVLTF. Here the CDR3 DNA reads TGTGCCAGCAGTTTCCTAATTCCGGGACGGAGCTCTGGGGCCAACGTCCTGACTTTC. Looking up the rest from reference TRBV27 and TRBJ2-6 gives the full variable domain: EAQVTQNPRYLITVTGKKLTVTCSQNMNHEYMSWYRQDPGLGLRQIYYSMNVEVTDKGDVPEGYKVSRKEKRNFPLILESPSPNQTSLYFCASSFLIPGRSSGANVLTFGAGSRLTVL.

The chain joins TRBV4-1 to TRBJ2-7, with TRBD2 matching over 11 bases. With 0 bases clipped from V and 2 bases from J, the junction kept 6 bases outside the gene matches. Germline V lookup: CDR1 MGHRA, CDR2 YSYEKL. The CDR3 runs 17 residues. In DNA form, the CDR3 reads TGCGCCAGCAGCCAAGAGTGGGCACTAGCGGGAGCCTACGAGCAGTACTTC. It codes for CASSQEWALAGAYEQYF.

The rearrangement uses TRBV13 and TRBJ2-5; 12 bases are shared with TRBD2. The CDR3 runs to 16 residues. Germline V gene sequence: CDR1 PRHDT, CDR2 FYEKMQ (reference sequence). Trimming took 4 bases from V and 2 from J; bases not matched to a gene: 5. The DNA for the CDR3 is TGTGCCAGCAGCTCCTGGACTAGCGGGAAACAAGAGACCCAGTACTTC. This gives the protein CASSSWTSGKQETQYF.

The chain is built from TRBV6-6 and TRBJ1-1; unclear D gene. The germline V and J ends were trimmed by 7 bases and 5 bases, with 17 bases remaining between them. The CDR3 runs to 14 residues. The V gene's germline CDR1 is MNHNY and CDR2 SVGAGI (reference sequence). Written as DNA, the CDR3 is TGTGCCAGCACCGAAAGTCCACACAGAACTGAAGCTTTCTTT. It encodes CASTESPHRTEAFF.

This chain joins TRBV6-5 and TRBJ1-1, with a possible D match to TRBD1 (5 bases). The V gene's germline CDR1 is MNHEY and CDR2 SVGAGI. V was shortened by 2 bases and J by 7 bases, with 17 bases between the two germline ends. The CDR3 is 15 residues long. CDR3 nucleotides: TGTGCCAGCAGTTACGAGTACAGAGGAAGGGGTGAAGCTTTCTTT. It codes for CASSYEYRGRGEAFF.

V and J are TRBV7-9 and TRBJ2-2; TRBD1 is a possible D gene (6 bases). Germline V gene lookup returns CDR1 SEHNR and CDR2 FQNEAQ (reference sequence). This CDR3 has 17 amino acids. V gave up 5 bases and J gave up 4 bases, with 20 bases separating them. As DNA, the CDR3 is TGTGCCAGCAGCCGAGCTGGGGGCGGCGTGGGCACCGGGGAGCTGTTTTTT. Translation gives CASSRAGGGVGTGELFF.

The chain has TRBV5-4 and TRBJ2-7; D gene unclear. Trimming removed 0 bases from V and 0 bases from J, with 7 bases in between. CDR1 and CDR2 (germline): SGHNT, YYREEE (reference sequence). The CDR3 length is 14 residues. The DNA for the CDR3 is TGTGCCAGCAGCTTGGACTTTAGCTCCTACGAGCAGTACTTC. Its protein product is CASSLDFSSYEQYF.

V is TRBV28 and J is TRBJ1-1; 8 nucleotides match TRBD1. The junction had 8 bases not matched to a gene; V was cut back by 10 bases and J by 1 base. Germline CDR1 MDHEN, CDR2 SYDVKM. CDR3 length equals 14 residues. The CDR3 DNA is TGTGCCACCTTCGTCGGACAGGGGAACACTGAAGCTTTCTTT. Translated, it gives CATFVGQGNTEAFF.

V gene TRBV13 combines with J gene TRBJ1-1; a possible D gene is TRBD1 (6 bases). The V gene's germline CDR1 is PRHDT and CDR2 FYEKMQ (reference sequence). The CDR3 has 13 residues. Trimming shortened V by 5 bases and J by 4 bases, and 11 bases separated the two germline ends. CDR3 loop: CASSLTGSTEAFF. The CDR3 nucleotides are TGTGCCAGCAGCCTCACAGGGTCCACTGAAGCTTTCTTT.

The rearrangement joins TRBV10-3 to TRBJ2-2, with 9 nucleotides matching TRBD2. With V trimmed by 6 bases and J by 3 bases, 2 bases remained unmatched. Germline-derived CDR1 and CDR2 are ENHRY and SYGVKD. There are 14 residues in the CDR3. The CDR3 loop is CAIREREDTGELFF. In DNA form, the CDR3 reads TGTGCCATCAGGGAGCGGGAGGACACCGGGGAGCTGTTTTTT.

The CDR3, as DNA: TGTGCCAGCAGCTTGCTTGACAGCTATGGCTACACCTTC. Translating it yields CASSLLDSYGYTF. The chain recombines TRBV5-6 with TRBJ1-2; possible D gene TRBD1, 5 bases. V was shortened by 1 base and J by 4 bases, with 8 bases between the two germline ends. CDR3 length: 13 amino acids. CDR1 and CDR2 (germline): SGHDT, YYEEEE.

This chain joins TRBV14 and TRBJ2-3; 11 bases are shared with TRBD1. Losses at the gene ends were 4 bases for V and 6 bases for J; bases not matched to a gene: 3. Germline CDR1 SGHDN, CDR2 FVKESK. The CDR3 has 14 amino acids. CDR3 sequence: CASSRDRGFDTQYF. CDR3 bases: TGTGCCAGCAGCCGGGACAGGGGGTTCGATACGCAGTATTTT.